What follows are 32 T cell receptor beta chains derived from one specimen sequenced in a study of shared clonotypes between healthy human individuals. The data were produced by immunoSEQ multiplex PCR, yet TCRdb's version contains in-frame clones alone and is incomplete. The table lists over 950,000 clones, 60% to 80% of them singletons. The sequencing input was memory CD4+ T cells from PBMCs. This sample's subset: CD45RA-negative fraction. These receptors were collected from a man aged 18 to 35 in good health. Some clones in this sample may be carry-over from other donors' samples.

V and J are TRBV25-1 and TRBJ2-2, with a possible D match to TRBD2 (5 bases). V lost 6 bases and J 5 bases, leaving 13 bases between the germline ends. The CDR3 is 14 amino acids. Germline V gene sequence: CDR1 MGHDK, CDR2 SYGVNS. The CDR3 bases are TGTGCCAGCAGAGAAGCTAGCCCGACCGGGGAGCTGTTTTTT. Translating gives CASREASPTGELFF.

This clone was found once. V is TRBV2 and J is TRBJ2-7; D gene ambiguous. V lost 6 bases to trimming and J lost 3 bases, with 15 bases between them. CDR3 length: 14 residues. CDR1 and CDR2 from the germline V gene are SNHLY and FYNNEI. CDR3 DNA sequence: TGTGCCAGCAGAATAAATTGGTCCAACTACGAGCAGTACTTC. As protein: CASRINWSNYEQYF.

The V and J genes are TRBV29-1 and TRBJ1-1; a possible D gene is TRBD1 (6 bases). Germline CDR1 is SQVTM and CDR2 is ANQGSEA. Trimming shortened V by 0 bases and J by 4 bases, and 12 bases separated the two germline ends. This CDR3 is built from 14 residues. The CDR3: CSVEERSRGTEAFF. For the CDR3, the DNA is TGCAGCGTTGAAGAACGTTCCAGGGGCACTGAAGCTTTCTTT.

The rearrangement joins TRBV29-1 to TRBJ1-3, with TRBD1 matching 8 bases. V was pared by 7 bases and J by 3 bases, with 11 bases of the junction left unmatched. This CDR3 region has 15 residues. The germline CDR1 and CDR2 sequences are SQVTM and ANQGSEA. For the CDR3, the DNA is TGCAGCGCCCGCCCTTCAGGGGGCGGTGGAAACACCATATATTTT. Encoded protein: CSARPSGGGGNTIYF.

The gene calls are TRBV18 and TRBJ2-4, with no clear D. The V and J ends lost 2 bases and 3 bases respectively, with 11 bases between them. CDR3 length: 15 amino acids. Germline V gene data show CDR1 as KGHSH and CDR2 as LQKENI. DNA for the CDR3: TGTGCCAGCTCACCAGAAATAGCAGGCAAAAACATTCAGTACTTC. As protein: CASSPEIAGKNIQYF.

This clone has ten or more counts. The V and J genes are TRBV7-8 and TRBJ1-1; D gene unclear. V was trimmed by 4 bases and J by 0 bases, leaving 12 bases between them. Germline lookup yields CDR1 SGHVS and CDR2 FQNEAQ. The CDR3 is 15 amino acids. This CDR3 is CASSSPLNLNTEAFF. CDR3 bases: TGTGCCAGCAGCTCCCCGTTAAACCTGAACACTGAAGCTTTCTTT.

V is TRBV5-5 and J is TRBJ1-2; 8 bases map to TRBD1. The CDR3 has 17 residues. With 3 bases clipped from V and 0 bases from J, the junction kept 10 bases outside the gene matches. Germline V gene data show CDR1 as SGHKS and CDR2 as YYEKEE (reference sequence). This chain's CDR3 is CASSWRTGLLANYGYTF. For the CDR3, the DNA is TGTGCCAGCAGCTGGAGGACAGGGTTATTAGCTAACTATGGCTACACCTTC.

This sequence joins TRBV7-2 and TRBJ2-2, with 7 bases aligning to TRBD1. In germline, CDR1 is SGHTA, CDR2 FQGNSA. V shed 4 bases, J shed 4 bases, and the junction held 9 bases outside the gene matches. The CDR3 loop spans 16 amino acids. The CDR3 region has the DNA TGTGCCAGCAGCTCGTCCGGGACAGTTATCACCGGGGAGCTGTTTTTT. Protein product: CASSSSGTVITGELFF. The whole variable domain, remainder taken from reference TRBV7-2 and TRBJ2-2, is GAGVSQSPSNKVTEKGKDVELRCDPISGHTALYWYRQSLGQGLEFLIYFQGNSAPDKSGLPSDRFSAERTGGSVSTLTIQRTQQEDSAVYLCASSSSGTVITGELFFGEGSRLTVL.

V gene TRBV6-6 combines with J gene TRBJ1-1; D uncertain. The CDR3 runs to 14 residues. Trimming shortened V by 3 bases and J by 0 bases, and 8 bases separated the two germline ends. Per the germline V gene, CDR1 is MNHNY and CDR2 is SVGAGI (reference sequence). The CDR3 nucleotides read TGTGCCAGCAGTTATCAGGCGGTGAACACTGAAGCTTTCTTT. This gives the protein CASSYQAVNTEAFF.

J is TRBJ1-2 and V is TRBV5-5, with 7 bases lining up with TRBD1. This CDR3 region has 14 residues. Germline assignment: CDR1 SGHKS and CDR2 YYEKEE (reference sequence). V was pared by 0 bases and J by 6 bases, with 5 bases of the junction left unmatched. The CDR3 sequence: CASSLVAGGHGYTF. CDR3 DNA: TGTGCCAGCAGCTTGGTCGCAGGGGGTCATGGCTACACCTTC.

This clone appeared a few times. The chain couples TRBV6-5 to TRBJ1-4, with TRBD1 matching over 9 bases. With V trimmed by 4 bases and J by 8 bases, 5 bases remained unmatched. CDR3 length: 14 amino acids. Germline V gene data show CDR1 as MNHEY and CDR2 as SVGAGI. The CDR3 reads CASSLWDRAEKLFF. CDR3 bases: TGTGCCAGCAGTTTGTGGGACAGGGCCGAAAAACTGTTTTTT.

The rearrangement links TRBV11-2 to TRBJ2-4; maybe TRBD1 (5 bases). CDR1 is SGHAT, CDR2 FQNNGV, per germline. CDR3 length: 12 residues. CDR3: CVSAQEKNIQYF. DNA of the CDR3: TGTGTGAGTGCACAGGAGAAAAACATTCAGTACTTC.

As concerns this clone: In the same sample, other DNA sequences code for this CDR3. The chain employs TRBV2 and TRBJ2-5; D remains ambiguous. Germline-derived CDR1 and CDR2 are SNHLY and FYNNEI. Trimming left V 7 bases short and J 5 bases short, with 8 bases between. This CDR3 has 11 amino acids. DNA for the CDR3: TGTGCCAGCACGGTTCGGGAGACCCAGTACTTC. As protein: CASTVRETQYF.

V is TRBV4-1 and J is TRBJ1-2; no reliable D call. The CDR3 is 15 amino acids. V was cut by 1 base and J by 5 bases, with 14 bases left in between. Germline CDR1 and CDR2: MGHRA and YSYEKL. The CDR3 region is CASSQGKASLYGYTF. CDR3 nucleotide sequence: TGCGCCAGCAGCCAAGGAAAAGCGTCCCTTTATGGCTACACCTTC.

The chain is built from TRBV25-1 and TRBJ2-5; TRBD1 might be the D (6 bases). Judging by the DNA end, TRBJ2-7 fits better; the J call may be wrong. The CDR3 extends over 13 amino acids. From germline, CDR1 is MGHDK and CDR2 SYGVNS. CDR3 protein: CASKQGSTYEQYF. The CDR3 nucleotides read TGTGCCAGCAAGCAGGGGTCAACCTACGAGCAGTACTTC.

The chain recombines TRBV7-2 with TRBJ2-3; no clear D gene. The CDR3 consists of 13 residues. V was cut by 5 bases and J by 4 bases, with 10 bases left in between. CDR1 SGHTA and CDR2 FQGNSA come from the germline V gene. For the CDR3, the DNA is TGTGCCAGCAGCAGGGAAGGATCAGATACGCAGTATTTT. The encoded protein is CASSREGSDTQYF.

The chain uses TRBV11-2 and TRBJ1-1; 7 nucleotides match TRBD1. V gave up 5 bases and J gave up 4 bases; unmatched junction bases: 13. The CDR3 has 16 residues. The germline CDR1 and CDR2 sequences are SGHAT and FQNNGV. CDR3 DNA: TGTGCCAGCAGCCCGCGGACAGGAGTTGACAGCACTGAAGCTTTCTTT. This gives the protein CASSPRTGVDSTEAFF.

Written as DNA, the CDR3 is TGCGCCAGCAGCCCAGGGGGCGGTAATGAAAAACTGTTTTTT. The encoded protein is CASSPGGGNEKLFF. The chain has TRBV4-1 and TRBJ1-4; 8 nucleotides match TRBD1. Germline values: CDR1 MGHRA, CDR2 YSYEKL. V was clipped by 4 bases and J by 4 bases; unmatched bases: 2. The CDR3 has 14 amino acids.

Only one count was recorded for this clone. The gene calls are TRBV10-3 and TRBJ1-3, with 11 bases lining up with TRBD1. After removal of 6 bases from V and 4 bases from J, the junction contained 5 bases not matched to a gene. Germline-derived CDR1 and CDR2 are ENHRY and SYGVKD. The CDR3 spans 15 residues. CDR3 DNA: TGTGCCATCAGCGGACAGGGGGCGCCGGGAAACACCATATATTTT. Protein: CAISGQGAPGNTIYF.

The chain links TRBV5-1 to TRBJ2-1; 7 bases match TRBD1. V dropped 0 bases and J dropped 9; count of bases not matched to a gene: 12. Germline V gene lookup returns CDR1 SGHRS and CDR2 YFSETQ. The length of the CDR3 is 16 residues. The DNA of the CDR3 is TGCGCCAGCAGCTTGGCCGAAAACAGGGGATTGGGTGAGCAGTTCTTC. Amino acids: CASSLAENRGLGEQFF.

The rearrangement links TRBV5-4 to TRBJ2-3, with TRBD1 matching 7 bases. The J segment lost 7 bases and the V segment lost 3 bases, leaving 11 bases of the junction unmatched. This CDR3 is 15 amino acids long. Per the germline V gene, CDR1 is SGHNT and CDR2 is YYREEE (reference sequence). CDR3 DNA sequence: TGTGCCAGCAGCTCCCATACCGGGACAGCGTATACGCAGTATTTT. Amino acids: CASSSHTGTAYTQYF.

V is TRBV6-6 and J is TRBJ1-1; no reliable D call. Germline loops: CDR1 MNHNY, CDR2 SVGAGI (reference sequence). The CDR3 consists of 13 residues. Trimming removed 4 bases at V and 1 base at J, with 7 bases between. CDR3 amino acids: CASSFIRNTEAFF. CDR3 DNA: TGTGCCAGCAGTTTTATTAGGAACACTGAAGCTTTCTTT.

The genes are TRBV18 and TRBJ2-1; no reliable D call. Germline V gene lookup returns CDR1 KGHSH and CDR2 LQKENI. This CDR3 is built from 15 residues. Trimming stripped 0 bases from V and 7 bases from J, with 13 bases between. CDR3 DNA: TGTGCCAGCTCACCACCCAGGACCCAAAAGAATGAGCAGTTCTTC. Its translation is CASSPPRTQKNEQFF. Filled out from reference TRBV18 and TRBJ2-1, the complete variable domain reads NAGVMQNPRHLVRRRGQEARLRCSPMKGHSHVYWYRQLPEEGLKFMVYLQKENIIDESGMPKERFSAEFPKEGPSILRIQQVVRGDSAAYFCASSPPRTQKNEQFFGPGTRLTVL.

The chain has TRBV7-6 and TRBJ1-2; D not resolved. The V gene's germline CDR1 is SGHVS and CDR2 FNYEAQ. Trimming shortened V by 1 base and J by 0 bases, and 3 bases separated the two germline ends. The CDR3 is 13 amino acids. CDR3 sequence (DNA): TGTGCCAGCAGCTTAGGCCCTAACTATGGCTACACCTTC. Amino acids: CASSLGPNYGYTF.

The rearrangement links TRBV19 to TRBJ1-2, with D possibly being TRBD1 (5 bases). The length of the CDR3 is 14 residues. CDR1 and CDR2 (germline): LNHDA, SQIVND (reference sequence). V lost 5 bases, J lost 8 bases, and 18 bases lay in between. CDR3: CASSLDGAWRGYTF. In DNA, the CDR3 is TGTGCCAGTAGTCTGGACGGGGCGTGGAGGGGCTACACCTTC.

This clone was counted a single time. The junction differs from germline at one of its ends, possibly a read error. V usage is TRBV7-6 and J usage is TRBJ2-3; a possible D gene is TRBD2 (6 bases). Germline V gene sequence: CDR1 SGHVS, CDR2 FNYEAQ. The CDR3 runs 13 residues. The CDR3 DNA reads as TGTGCCAGCAGCGTTACTAGCAGAGATACGCAGTATTTT. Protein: CASSVTSRDTQYF. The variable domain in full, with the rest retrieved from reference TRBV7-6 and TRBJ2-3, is GAGVSQSPRYKVTKRGQDVALRCDPISGHVSLYWYRQALGQGPEFLTYFNYEAQQDKSGLPNDRFSAERPEGSISTLTIQRTEQRDSAMYRCASSVTSRDTQYFGPGTRLTVL.

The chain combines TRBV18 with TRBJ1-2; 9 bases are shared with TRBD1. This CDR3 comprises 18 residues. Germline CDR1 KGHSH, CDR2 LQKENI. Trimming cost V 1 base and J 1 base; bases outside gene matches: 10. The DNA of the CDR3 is TGTGCCAGCTCACCACTGGGTTATGGGACAGGGAATAACTATGGCTACACCTTC. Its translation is CASSPLGYGTGNNYGYTF.

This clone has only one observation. CDR3: CASRKAGPETSYNEQFF. CDR3 DNA: TGTGCCAGCAGAAAAGCGGGGCCCGAAACCTCCTACAATGAGCAGTTCTTC. The chain combines TRBV5-6 with TRBJ2-1, with 7 bases identical to TRBD2. Per the germline V gene, CDR1 is SGHDT and CDR2 is YYEEEE. The CDR3 consists of 17 residues. V shed 5 bases and J 0 bases; nucleotides not matched to a gene: 11.

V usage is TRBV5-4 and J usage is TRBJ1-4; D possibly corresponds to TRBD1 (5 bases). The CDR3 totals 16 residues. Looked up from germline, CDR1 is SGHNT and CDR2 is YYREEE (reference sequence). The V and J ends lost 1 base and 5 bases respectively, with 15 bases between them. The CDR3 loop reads CASSLSPGTSNEKLFF. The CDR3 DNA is TGTGCCAGCAGCTTGTCTCCCGGGACCTCAAATGAAAAACTGTTTTTT.

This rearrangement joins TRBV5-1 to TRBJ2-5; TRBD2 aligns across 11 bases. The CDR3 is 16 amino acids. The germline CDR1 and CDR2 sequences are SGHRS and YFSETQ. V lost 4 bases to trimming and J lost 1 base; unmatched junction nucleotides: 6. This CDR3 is CASSTGLAVFQETQYF. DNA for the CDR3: TGCGCCAGCAGCACGGGACTAGCGGTTTTCCAAGAGACCCAGTACTTC. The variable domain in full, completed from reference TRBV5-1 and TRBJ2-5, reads KAGVTQTPRYLIKTRGQQVTLSCSPISGHRSVSWYQQTPGQGLQFLFEYFSETQRNKGNFPGRFSGRQFSNSRSEMNVSTLELGDSALYLCASSTGLAVFQETQYFGPGTRLLVL.

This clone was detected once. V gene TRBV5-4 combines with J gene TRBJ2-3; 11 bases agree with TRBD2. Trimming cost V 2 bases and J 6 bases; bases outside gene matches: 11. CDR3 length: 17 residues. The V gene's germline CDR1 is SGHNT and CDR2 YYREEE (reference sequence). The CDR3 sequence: CASSFGVAGGPSDTQYF. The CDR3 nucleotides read TGTGCCAGCAGCTTCGGGGTAGCGGGAGGGCCTAGCGATACGCAGTATTTT.

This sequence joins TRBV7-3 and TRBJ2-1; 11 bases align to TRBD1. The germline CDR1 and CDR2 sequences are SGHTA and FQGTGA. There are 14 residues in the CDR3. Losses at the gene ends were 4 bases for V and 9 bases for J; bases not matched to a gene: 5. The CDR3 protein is CASSSDRGPAEQFF. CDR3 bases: TGTGCCAGCAGCTCGGACAGGGGGCCAGCTGAGCAGTTCTTC. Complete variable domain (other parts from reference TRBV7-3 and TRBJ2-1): GAGVSQTPSNKVTEKGKYVELRCDPISGHTALYWYRQSLGQGPEFLIYFQGTGAADDSGLPNDRFFAVRPEGSVSTLKIQRTERGDSAVYLCASSSDRGPAEQFFGPGTRLTVL.